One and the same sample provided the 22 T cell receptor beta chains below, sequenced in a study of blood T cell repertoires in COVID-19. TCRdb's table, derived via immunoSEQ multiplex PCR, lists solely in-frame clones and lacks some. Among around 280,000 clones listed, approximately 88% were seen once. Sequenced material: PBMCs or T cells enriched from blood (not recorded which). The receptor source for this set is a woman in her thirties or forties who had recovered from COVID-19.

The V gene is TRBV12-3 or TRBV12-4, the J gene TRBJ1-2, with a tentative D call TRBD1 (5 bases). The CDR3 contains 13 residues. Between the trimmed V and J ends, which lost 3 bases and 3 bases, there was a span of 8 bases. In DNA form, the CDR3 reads TGTGCCAGCAGTTTTAGACAGTACTATGGCTACACCTTC. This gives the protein CASSFRQYYGYTF.

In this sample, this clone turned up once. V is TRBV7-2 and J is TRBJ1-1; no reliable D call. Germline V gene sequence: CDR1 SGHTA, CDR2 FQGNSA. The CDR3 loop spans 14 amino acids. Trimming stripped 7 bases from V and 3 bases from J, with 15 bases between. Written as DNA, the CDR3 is TGTGCCAGCAACCGATTGACTCTGGACACTGAAGCTTTCTTT. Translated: CASNRLTLDTEAFF.

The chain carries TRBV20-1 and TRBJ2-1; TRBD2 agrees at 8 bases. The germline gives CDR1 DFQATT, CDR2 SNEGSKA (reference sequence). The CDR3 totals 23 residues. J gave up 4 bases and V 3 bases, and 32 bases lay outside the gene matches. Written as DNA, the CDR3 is TGCAGTGCTAGTGCGGGTTTGGGAGGGGGAGCGGCGGGAGGCCCCCCCGCATACAATGAGCAGTTCTTC. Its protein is CSASAGLGGGAAGGPPAYNEQFF.

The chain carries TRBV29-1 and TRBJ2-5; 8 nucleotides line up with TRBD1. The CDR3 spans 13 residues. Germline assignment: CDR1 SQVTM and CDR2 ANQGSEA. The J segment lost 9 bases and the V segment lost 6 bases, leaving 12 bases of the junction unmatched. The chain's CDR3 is CSVDGQGQLSQYF. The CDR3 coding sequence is TGCAGCGTGGATGGACAGGGACAATTGTCCCAGTACTTC.

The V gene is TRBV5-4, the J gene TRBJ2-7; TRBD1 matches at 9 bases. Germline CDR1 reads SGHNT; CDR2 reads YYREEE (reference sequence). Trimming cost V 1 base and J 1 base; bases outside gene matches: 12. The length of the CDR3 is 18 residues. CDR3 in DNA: TGTGCCAGCAGCTTGTCCCGGGACAGGGTAGAGAGGTCCTACGAGCAGTACTTC. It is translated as CASSLSRDRVERSYEQYF.

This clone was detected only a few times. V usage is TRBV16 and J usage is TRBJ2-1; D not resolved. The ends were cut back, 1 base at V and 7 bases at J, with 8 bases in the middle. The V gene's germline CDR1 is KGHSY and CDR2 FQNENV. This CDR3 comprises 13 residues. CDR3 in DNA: TGTGCCAGCAGCCAATGGGCAGTTAATGAGCAGTTCTTC. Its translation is CASSQWAVNEQFF.

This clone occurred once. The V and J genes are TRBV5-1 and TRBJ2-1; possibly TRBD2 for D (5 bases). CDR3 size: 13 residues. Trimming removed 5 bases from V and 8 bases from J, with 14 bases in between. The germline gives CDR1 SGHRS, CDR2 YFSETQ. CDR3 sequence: CASRELVGYEQFF. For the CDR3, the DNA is TGCGCCAGCAGGGAACTAGTCGGCTATGAGCAGTTCTTC.

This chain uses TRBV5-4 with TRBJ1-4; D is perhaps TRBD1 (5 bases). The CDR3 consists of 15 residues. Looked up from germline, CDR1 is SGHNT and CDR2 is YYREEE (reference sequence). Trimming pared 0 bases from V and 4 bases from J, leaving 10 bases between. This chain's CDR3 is CASSLGGEINEKLFF. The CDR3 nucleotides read TGTGCCAGCAGCTTGGGGGGGGAGATTAATGAAAAACTGTTTTTT.

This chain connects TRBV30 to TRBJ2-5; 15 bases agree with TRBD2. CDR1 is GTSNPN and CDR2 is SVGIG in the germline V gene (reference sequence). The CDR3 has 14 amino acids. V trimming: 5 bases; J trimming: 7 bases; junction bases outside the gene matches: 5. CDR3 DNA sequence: TGTGCCTGGGGACTAGCGGGAGGGCCCGGGACCCAGTACTTC. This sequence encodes CAWGLAGGPGTQYF.

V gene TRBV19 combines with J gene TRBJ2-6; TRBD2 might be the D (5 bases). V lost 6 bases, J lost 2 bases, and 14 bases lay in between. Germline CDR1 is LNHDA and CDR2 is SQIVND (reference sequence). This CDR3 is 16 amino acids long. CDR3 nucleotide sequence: TGTGCCAGTAGCCCCAGCCGAGGGACTGGGGCCAACGTCCTGACTTTC. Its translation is CASSPSRGTGANVLTF.

This CDR3 reads CASSLVAGNSGNTIYF. CDR3 DNA sequence: TGTGCCAGCAGCTTAGTTGCAGGCAACTCTGGAAACACCATATATTTT. The gene calls are TRBV11-2 and TRBJ1-3; no clear D. Germline V gene lookup returns CDR1 SGHAT and CDR2 FQNNGV. The germline V and J ends were trimmed by 1 base and 0 bases, with 10 bases remaining between them. There are 16 residues in the CDR3.

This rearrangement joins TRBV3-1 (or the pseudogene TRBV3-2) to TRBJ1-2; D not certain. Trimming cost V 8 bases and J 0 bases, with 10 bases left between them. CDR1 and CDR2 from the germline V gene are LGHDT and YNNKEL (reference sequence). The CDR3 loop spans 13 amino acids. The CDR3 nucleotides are TGTGCCAGCCCGTGTCGTTCTAACTATGGCTACACCTTC. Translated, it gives CASPCRSNYGYTF.

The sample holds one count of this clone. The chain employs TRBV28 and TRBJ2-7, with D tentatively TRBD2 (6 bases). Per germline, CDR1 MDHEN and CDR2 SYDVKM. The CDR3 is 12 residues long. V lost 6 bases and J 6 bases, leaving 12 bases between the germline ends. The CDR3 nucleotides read TGTGCCAGCAGCCCGTGGGGAGGCGAGCAGTACTTC. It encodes CASSPWGGEQYF.

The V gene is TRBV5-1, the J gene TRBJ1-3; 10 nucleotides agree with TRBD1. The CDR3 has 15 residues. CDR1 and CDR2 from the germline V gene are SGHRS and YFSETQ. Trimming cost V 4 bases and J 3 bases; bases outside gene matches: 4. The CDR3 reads CASSRQGADGNTIYF. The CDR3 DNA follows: TGCGCCAGCAGCCGACAGGGGGCAGATGGAAACACCATATATTTT. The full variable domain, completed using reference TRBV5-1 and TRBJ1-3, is KAGVTQTPRYLIKTRGQQVTLSCSPISGHRSVSWYQQTPGQGLQFLFEYFSETQRNKGNFPGRFSGRQFSNSRSEMNVSTLELGDSALYLCASSRQGADGNTIYFGEGSWLTVV.

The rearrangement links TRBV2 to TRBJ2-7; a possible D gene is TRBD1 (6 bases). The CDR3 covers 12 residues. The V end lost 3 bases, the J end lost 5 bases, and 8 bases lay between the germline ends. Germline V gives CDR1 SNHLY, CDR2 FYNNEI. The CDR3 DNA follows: TGTGCCAGCAGTGACAGGGGCCACGAGCAGTACTTC. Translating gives CASSDRGHEQYF.

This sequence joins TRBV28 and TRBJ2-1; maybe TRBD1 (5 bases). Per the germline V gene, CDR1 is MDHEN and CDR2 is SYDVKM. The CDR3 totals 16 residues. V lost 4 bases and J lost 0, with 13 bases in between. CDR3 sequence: CASSYAGRGSYNEQFF. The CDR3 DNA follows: TGTGCCAGCAGTTACGCAGGGCGCGGCTCCTACAATGAGCAGTTCTTC. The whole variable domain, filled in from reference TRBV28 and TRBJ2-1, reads DVKVTQSSRYLVKRTGEKVFLECVQDMDHENMFWYRQDPGLGLRLIYFSYDVKMKEKGDIPEGYSVSREKKERFSLILESASTNQTSMYLCASSYAGRGSYNEQFFGPGTRLTVL.

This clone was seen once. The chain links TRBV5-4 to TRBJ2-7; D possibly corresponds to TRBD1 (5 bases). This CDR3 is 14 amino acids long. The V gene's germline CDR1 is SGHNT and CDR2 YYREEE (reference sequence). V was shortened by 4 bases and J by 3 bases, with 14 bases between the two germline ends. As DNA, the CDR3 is TGTGCCAGCAGCCACAGCTCAGGGATCTACGAGCAGTACTTC. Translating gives CASSHSSGIYEQYF.

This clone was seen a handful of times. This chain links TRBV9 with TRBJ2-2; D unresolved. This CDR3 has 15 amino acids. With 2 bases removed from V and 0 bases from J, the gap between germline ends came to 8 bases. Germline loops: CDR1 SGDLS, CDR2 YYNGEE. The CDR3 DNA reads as TGTGCCAGCAGCGTGACAAACGCGAACACCGGGGAGCTGTTTTTT. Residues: CASSVTNANTGELFF.

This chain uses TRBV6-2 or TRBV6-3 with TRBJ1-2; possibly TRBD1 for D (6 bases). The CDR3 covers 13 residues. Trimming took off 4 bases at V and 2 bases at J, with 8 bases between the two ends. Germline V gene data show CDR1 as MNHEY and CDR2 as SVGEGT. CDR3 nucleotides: TGTGCCAGCAGTTGGCAGGGGAACTATGGCTACACCTTC. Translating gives CASSWQGNYGYTF.

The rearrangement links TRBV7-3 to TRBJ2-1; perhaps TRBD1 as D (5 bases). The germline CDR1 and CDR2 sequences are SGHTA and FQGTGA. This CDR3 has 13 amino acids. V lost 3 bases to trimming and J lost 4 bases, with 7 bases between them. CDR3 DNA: TGTGCCAGCAGCTTCCCAGGGTACAATGAGCAGTTCTTC. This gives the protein CASSFPGYNEQFF.

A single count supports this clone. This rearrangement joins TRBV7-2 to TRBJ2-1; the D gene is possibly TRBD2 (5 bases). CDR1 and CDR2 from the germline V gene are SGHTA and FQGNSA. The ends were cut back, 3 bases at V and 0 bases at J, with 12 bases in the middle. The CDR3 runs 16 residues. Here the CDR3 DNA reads TGTGCCAGCAGCTTGGCGGGCAGGAGCTCCTACAATGAGCAGTTCTTC. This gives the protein CASSLAGRSSYNEQFF.

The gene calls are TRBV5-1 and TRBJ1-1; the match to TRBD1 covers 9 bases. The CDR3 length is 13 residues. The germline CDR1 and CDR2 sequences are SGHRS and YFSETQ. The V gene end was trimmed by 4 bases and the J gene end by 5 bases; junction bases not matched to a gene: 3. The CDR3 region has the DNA TGCGCCAGCAGCCCTGACAGGGGGACTGAAGCTTTCTTT. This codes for CASSPDRGTEAFF.